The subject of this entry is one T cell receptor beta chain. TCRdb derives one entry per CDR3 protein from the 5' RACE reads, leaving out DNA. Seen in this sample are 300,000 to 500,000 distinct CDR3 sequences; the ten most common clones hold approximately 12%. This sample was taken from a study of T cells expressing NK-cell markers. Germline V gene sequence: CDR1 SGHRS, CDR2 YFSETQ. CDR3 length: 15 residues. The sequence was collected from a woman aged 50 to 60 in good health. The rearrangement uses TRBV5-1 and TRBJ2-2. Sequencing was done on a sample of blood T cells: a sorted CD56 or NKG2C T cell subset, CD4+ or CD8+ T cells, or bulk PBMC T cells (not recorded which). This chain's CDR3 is CASRTDRPSTGELFF.